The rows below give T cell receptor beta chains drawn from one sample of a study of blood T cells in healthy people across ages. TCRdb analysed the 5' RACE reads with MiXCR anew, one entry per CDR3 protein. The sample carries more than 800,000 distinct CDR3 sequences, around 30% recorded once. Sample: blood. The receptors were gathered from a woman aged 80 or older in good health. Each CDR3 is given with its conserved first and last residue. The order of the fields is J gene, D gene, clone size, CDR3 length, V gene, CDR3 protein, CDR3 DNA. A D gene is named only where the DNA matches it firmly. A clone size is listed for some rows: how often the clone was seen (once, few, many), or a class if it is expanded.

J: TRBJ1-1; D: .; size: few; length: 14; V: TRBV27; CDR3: CASSKITGITEAFF; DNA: TGTGCCAGCAGTAAAATAACGGGGATCACTGAAGCTTTCTTT
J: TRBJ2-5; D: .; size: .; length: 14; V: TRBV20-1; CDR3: CSYKKGVSYSEQYF; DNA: TGCAGTTATAAAAAGGGGGTCTCCTACAGTGAGCAGTACTTC
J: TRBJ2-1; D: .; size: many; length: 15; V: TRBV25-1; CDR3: CASSEGSGGYNEQFF; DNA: TGTGCCAGCAGTGAAGGGTCTGGCGGTTACAATGAGCAGTTCTTC
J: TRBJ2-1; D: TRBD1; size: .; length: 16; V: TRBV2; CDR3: CASSVAPGQVYNEQFF; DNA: TGTGCCAGCAGTGTAGCACCGGGACAGGTCTACAATGAGCAGTTCTTC
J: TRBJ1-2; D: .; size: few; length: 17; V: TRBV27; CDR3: CASSSQGYRAGGYGYTF; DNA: TGTGCCAGCAGTTCCCAGGGGTATAGAGCGGGAGGCTATGGCTACACCTTC
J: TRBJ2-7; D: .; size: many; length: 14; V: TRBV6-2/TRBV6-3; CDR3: CASSYGMGSYEQYF; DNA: TGTGCCAGCAGTTACGGAATGGGATCCTACGAGCAGTACTTC
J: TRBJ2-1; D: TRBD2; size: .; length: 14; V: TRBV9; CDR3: CASSVAGGPKEQFF; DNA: TGTGCCAGCAGCGTAGCGGGGGGGCCGAAGGAGCAGTTCTTC
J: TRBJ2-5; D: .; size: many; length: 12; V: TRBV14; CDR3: CASPGGLETQYF; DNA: TGTGCCAGCCCCGGGGGTTTGGAGACCCAGTACTTC
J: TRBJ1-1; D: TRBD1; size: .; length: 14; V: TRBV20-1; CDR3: CSARKSQGGTEAFF; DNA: TGCAGTGCTCGAAAATCACAGGGGGGAACTGAAGCTTTCTTT
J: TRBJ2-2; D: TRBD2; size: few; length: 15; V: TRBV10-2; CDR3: CATSRLAGDTGELFF; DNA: TGCGCCACCTCGAGACTAGCGGGGGACACCGGGGAGCTGTTTTTT
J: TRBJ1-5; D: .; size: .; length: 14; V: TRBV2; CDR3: CASSDSKANQPQHF; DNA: TGTGCCAGCAGTGACAGTAAGGCCAATCAGCCCCAGCATTTT
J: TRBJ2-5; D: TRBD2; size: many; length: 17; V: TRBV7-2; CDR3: CASGLAGGRWSGETQYF; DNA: TGTGCCAGCGGACTAGCGGGGGGGAGGTGGAGCGGGGAGACCCAGTACTTC
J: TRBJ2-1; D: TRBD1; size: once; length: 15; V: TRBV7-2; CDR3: CASSSSDVQGNEQFF; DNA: TGTGCCAGCAGCTCTTCGGACGTACAGGGGAATGAGCAGTTCTTC
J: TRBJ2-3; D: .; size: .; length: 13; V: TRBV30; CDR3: CAWSRGSVDTLYF; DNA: TGTGCCTGGAGTCGGGGAAGCGTAGATACGCTGTATTTT
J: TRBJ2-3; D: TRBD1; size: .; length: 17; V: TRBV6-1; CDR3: CAGSEALDRTSTDTQYF; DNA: TGTGCCGGCAGTGAAGCTTTGGACAGGACTAGCACAGATACGCAGTATTTT
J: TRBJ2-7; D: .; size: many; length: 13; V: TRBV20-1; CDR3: CSARDPPSYEQYF; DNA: TGCAGTGCTAGGGACCCTCCCTCCTACGAGCAGTACTTC
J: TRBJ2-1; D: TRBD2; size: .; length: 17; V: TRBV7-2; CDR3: CASSRGLAPGLYDEQFF; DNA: TGTGCCAGCAGCCGGGGACTAGCGCCCGGGCTCTACGATGAGCAGTTCTTC
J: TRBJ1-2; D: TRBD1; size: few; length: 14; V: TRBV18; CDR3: CASSPRDRGQGYTF; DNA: TGTGCCAGCTCACCACGGGACAGGGGGCAAGGCTACACCTTC
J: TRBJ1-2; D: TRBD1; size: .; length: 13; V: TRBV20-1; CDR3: CSAAGGRSYGYTF; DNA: TGTAGTGCTGCAGGGGGCAGGAGCTATGGCTACACCTTC
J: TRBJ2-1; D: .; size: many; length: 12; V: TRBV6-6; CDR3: CASESGYNEQFF; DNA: TGTGCCAGCGAGAGTGGGTACAATGAGCAGTTCTTC
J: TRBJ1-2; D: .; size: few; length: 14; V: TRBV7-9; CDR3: CASSLGLSEYGYTF; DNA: TGTGCCAGCAGCTTAGGTCTCTCTGAGTATGGCTACACCTTC
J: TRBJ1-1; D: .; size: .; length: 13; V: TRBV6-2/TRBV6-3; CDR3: CASTGSRGTEAFF; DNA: TGTGCCAGTACAGGGAGTAGGGGCACTGAAGCTTTCTTT
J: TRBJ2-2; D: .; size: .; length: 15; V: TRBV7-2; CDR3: CASSLVVRSTGELFF; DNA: TGTGCCAGCAGCTTAGTAGTCAGAAGCACCGGGGAGCTGTTTTTT
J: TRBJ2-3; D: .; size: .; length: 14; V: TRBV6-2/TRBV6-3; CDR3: CAGSYGGVTDTQYF; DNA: TGTGCCGGCAGTTACGGCGGGGTCACAGATACGCAGTATTTT
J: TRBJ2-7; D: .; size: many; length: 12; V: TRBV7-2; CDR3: CASSPTNYEQYF; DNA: TGTGCCAGCAGCCCGACGAACTACGAGCAGTACTTC
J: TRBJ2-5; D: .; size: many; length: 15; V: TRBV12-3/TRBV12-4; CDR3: CASSSSVGAQETQYF; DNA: TGTGCCAGCAGTTCAAGTGTAGGTGCCCAAGAGACCCAGTACTTC
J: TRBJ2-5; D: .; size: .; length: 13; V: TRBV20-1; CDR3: CSARRASEETQYF; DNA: TGCAGTGCCAGGAGGGCTAGCGAAGAGACCCAGTACTTC
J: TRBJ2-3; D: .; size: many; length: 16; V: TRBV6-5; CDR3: CASSYSGRASTDTQYF; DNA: TGTGCCAGCAGTTACTCGGGCAGGGCTAGCACAGATACGCAGTATTTT
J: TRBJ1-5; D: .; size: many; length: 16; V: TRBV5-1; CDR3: CASSLEGGGGNQPQHF; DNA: TGCGCCAGCAGCTTGGAGGGGGGAGGCGGGAATCAGCCCCAGCATTTT
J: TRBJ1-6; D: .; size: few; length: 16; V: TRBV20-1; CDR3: CSAYPSGRPRDSPLHF; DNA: TGCAGTGCTTATCCCTCAGGCCGCCCTAGGGATTCACCCCTCCACTTT
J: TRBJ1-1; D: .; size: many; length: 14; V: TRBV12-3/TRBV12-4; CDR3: CASSASHVNTEAFF; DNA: TGTGCCAGCAGTGCCTCACATGTGAACACTGAAGCTTTCTTT
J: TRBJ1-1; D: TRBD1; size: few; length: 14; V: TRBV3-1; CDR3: CASSHLDRGTEAFF; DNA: TGTGCCAGCAGCCATCTTGACAGGGGAACTGAAGCTTTCTTT
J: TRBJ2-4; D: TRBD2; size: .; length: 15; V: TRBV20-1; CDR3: CSARDAGGPGNIQYF; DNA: TGCAGTGCTAGAGACGCGGGGGGCCCGGGAAACATTCAGTACTTC
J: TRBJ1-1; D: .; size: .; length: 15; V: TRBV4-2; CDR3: CASSQDRGGSTEAFF; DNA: TGTGCCAGCAGCCAAGATCGGGGTGGGAGCACTGAAGCTTTCTTT
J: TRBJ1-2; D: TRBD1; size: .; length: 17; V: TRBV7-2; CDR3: CASSLGPGQGQGGGYTF; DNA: TGTGCCAGCAGCTTAGGCCCGGGACAGGGGCAAGGGGGTGGCTATACCTTC
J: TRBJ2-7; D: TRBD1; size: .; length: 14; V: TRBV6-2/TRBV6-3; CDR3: CASKTGTGFDEQYF; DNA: TGTGCCAGCAAAACCGGGACAGGGTTCGACGAGCAGTACTTC
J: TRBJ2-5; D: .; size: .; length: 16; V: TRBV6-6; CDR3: CASSYPGRGLQETQYF; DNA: TGTGCCAGCAGTTACCCGGGACGGGGACTCCAAGAGACCCAGTACTTC
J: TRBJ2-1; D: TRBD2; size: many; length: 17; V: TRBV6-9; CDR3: CASSYSETSGGGNEQFF; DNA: TGTGCCAGCAGTTATTCCGAGACTAGCGGGGGGGGCAATGAGCAGTTCTTC
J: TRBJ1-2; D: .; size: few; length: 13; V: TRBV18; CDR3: CASSSTGLYGYTF; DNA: TGTGCCAGCTCATCCACAGGCCTCTATGGCTACACCTTC
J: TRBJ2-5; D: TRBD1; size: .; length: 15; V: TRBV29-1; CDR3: CSVEGTDRDQETQYF; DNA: TGCAGCGTTGAGGGGACAGACAGGGATCAAGAGACCCAGTACTTC
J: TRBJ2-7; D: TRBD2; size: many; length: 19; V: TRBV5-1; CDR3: CASSYKTGVGLAGSHEQYF; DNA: TGCGCCAGCAGCTACAAGACAGGGGTCGGACTAGCGGGGAGCCACGAGCAGTACTTC
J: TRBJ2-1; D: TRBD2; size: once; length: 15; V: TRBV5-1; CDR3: CASSWASSGYNEQFF; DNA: TGCGCCAGCAGCTGGGCATCTAGCGGATACAATGAGCAGTTCTTC
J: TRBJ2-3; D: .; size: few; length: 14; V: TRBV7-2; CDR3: CASSLVITGEAQYF; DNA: TGTGCCAGCAGCTTAGTAATTACGGGAGAAGCGCAGTATTTT
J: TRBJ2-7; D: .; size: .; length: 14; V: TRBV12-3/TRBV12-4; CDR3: CASSPGRSANEQYF; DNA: TGTGCCAGCAGTCCGGGACGGAGTGCCAACGAGCAGTACTTC
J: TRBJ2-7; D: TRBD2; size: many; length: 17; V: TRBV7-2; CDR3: CASSLGGGRGVTYEQYF; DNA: TGTGCCAGCAGCTTAGGGGGGGGGCGGGGGGTTACCTACGAGCAGTACTTC
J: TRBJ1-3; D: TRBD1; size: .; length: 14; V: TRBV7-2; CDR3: CASSDRGAGNTIYF; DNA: TGTGCCAGCAGTGACAGGGGGGCTGGAAACACCATATATTTT
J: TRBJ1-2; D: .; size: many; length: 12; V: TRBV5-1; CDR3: CASSPENYGYTF; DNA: TGTGCCAGCTCACCCGAGAACTATGGCTACACCTTC
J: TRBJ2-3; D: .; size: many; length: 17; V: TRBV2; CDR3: CASSRPRQLASTDTQYF; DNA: TGTGCCAGCAGCCGCCCACGGCAGCTTGCTAGCACAGATACGCAGTATTTT
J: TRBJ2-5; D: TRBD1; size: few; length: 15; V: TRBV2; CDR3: CASSRTGVPQETQYF; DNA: TGTGCCAGCAGTAGGACAGGGGTGCCCCAAGAGACCCAGTACTTC
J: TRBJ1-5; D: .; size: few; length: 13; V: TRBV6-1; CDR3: CASSAGGRQPQHF; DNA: TGTGCCAGCAGTGCGGGGGGTAGACAGCCCCAGCATTTT
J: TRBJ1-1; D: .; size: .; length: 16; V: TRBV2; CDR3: CASSEAALTLGAEAFF; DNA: TGTGCCAGCAGTGAAGCGGCCCTGACCTTGGGGGCTGAAGCTTTCTTT
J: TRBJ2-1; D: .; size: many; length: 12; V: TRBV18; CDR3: CASSPSLGGQFF; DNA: TGTGCCAGCTCACCGTCACTGGGGGGGCAGTTCTTC
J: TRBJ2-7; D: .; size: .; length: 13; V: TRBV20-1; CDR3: CLGAAAGGREQYF; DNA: TGCCTTGGGGCGGCGGCAGGTGGACGCGAGCAGTACTTC